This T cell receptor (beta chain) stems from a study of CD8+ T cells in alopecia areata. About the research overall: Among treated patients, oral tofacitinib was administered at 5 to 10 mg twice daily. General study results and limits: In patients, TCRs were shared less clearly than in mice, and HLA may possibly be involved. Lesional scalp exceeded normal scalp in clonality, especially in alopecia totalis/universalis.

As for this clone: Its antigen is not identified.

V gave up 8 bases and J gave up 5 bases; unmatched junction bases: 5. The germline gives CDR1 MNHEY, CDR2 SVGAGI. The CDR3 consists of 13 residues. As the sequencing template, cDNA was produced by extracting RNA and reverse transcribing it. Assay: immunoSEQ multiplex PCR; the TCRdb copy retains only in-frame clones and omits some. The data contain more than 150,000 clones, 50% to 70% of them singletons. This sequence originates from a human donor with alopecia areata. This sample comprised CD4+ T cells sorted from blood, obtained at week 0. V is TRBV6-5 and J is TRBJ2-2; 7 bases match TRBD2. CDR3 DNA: TGTGCCAGCCGGGGGGAGGGAACCGGGGAGCTGTTTTTT. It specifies CASRGEGTGELFF.